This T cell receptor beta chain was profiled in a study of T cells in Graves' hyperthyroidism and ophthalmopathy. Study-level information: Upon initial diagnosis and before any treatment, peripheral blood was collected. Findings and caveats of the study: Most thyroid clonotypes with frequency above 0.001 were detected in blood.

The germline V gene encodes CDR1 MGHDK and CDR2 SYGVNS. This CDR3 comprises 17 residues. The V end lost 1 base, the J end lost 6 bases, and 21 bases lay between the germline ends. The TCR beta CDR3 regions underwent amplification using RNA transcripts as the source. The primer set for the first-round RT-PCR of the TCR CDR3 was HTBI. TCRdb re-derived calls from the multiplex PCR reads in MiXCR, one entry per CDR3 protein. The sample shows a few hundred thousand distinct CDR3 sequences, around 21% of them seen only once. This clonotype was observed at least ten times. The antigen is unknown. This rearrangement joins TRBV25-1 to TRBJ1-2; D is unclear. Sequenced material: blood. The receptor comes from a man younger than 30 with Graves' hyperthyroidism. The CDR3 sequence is CASSEFASGISLDGYTF. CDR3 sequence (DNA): TGTGCCAGCAGTGAATTCGCATCCGGGATCTCTTTAGATGGCTACACCTTC.